The text below deals with one T cell receptor (beta chain). Its specificity is not known. A single base separates this from a much larger clone, so it may be a read error. The data stem from a study of T-cell reconstitution after alpha-beta-depleted transplantation in children. Whole-study findings and limits: By about two months after transplant, alpha-beta T cells reportedly arose from several hundred graft clones that had expanded. Surviving recipient T cells and thymic progenitors underlay high day-60 TCRbeta diversity in some patients. At the one-year point after transplant, T-cell counts and TCRbeta diversity were found to come mostly from T cells that had been newly produced.

It was with unique molecular identifiers that the TCRbeta library was prepared. Each CDR3 protein gets one entry after TCRdb re-called the PCR reads with MiXCR. Found here are 350,000 to 500,000 distinct CDR3 sequences, around 46% of them singletons; the top ten hold 25% to 30%. The germline V gene has CDR1 SGHVS and CDR2 FQNEAQ. V lost 1 base to trimming and J lost 6 bases, with 10 bases between them. This CDR3 contains 14 residues. This material consisted of PBMCs, taken before TCRalphabeta/CD19-depleted stem cell transplant. This chain uses TRBV7-8 with TRBJ2-1; a possible D gene is TRBD2 (6 bases). The TCR was taken from a girl between 2 and 10 years old with aplastic anemia, due to receive a stem cell transplant. The CDR3 sequence is CASSLVGGANEQFF. Written as DNA, the CDR3 is TGTGCCAGCAGCTTAGTCGGCGGGGCCAATGAGCAGTTCTTC. Filled out from reference TRBV7-8 and TRBJ2-1, the complete variable domain reads GAGVSQSPRYKVAKRGQDVALRCDPISGHVSLFWYQQALGQGPEFLTYFQNEAQLDKSGLPSDRFFAERPEGSVSTLKIQRTQQEDSAVYLCASSLVGGANEQFFGPGTRLTVL.